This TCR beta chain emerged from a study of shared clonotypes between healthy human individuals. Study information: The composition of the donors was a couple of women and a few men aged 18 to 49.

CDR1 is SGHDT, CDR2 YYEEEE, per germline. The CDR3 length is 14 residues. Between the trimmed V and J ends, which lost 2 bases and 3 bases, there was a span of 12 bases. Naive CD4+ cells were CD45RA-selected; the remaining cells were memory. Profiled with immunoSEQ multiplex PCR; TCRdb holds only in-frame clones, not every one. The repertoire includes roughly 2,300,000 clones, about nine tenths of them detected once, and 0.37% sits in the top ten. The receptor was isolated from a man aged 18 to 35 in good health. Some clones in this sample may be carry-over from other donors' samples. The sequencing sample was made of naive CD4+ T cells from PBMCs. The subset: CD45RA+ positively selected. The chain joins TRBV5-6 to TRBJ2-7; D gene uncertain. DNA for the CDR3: TGTGCCAGCAGCTTAACCCAGGAGTTCTACGAGCAGTACTTC. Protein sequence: CASSLTQEFYEQYF.